This T cell receptor (beta chain) was sequenced for a study of PD-1 blockade in classical Hodgkin lymphoma. The time point here: cycle 4 day 1 (C4D1), after 6 weeks of nivolumab. The patients all showed relapse after autologous stem cell transplantation, while their brentuximab vedotin exposure varied. When best responses were assessed, they were complete response, partial response or progressive disease. V was cut by 0 bases and J by 4 bases, with 21 bases left in between. CDR3 length equals 18 residues. Per germline, CDR1 LGHNA and CDR2 YSLEER. Turning to this clone: The target antigen is unknown.

Study conclusions and caveats: At C4D1, TCR diversity had climbed significantly for CD4+ cells, though not for CD8+ cells. Exclusion covered patients beginning nivolumab under 1 year post-ASCT.

Profiled with immunoSEQ multiplex PCR; TCRdb holds only in-frame clones, not every one. The repertoire holds around 100,000 clones, with around nine tenths as singletons. The receptor's source is a human donor with classical Hodgkin lymphoma. The chain combines TRBV4-3 with TRBJ1-2, with D unresolved. The material sequenced was peripheral blood mononuclear cells (PBMCs), taken before the fourth cycle of nivolumab. DNA of the CDR3: TGCGCCAGCAGCCAAGAATTGGCTGGCGGGGTTCTCGTCTATGGCTACACCTTC. Translating gives CASSQELAGGVLVYGYTF.